The clone carrying this T cell receptor beta chain was counted a few times. Antigen specificity is unknown. The protocol was immunoSEQ multiplex PCR, while the TCRdb copy is restricted to in-frame clones and leaves out a portion. The sample has tens of thousands of clones, around nine tenths seen once. Patients were ruled out by autoimmune disease history or systemic immunosuppression. The CDR3 length is 14 residues. CDR1 KGHSH and CDR2 LQKENI come from the germline V gene. Trimming removed 3 bases from V and 2 bases from J; junction bases left unmatched: 1. This record comes from a study of OX40 agonist ivuxolimab in advanced cancers. Study-level background: Antecedent anti-PD-1, anti-PD-L1 or anti-CTLA-4 therapy was permissible, with 35% to 40% having received some.

Findings of the study overall: At doses 0.1 to 3.0 mg/kg, CD4+ and CD8+ clones expanded. On average, CD8+ T cells had more expanded clones than CD4+.

This receptor was identified in an adult with an advanced solid tumor such as melanoma, head and neck, liver or kidney cancer. The sample in question was CD4+ or CD8+ T cells sorted from blood, obtained in a trial of the OX40 agonist ivuxolimab. The V and J genes are TRBV18 and TRBJ1-5; 7 bases map to TRBD1. The CDR3 DNA is TGTGCCAGCTCACCCGGACAGGGCAATCAGCCCCAGCATTTT. This encodes CASSPGQGNQPQHF.